A single T cell receptor (beta chain) is shown here with its context. Its matching antigen is unknown. These data belong to a study of cytomegalovirus exposure and HLA in healthy donors. Overall study context: An earlier analysis found fewer than 140 million unique TCR beta sequences from around 180 million T cells. Study-wide results and caveats: Presence/absence analyses rested on an assumption that sequencing depth was roughly uniform across donors. There were 150 to 200 TCR beta chains listed as cytomegalovirus-associated. Most TCR beta V segments were productive about 87% or about 30% of the time in an earlier analysis.

Researchers ran the PCR with 60 Vbeta and 13 Jbeta primers. The table came from immunoSEQ multiplex PCR; TCRdb's copy has only in-frame clones and leaves some out. This table has some 130,000 clones, about 80% appearing once. Trimming stripped 1 base from V and 3 bases from J, with 13 bases between. Germline V gives CDR1 SGHRS, CDR2 YFSETQ. CDR3 length equals 15 residues. Sequenced sample: PBMCs. The J gene is TRBJ1-2, the V gene TRBV5-1, with D unresolved. The sequence derives from a human donor in good health. The CDR3 sequence: CASSLTWEGDYGYTF. Here the CDR3 DNA reads TGCGCCAGCAGCTTGACGTGGGAGGGAGACTATGGCTACACCTTC.